Listed below are T cell receptor beta chains from one sample, sequenced in a study of human T cells and chemical hapten exposure. TCRdb reprocessed the RACE reads via MiXCR and lists one record per CDR3 protein. The repertoire holds around 190,000 distinct CDR3 sequences, with around 24% as singletons. Sequences were derived from whole blood, sampled in connection with sensitization to the hapten diphenylcyclopropenone (DPC). Receptors were obtained from a woman aged 50 to 60 with alopecia areata. Some clones in this sample may be carry-over from other donors' samples. The CDR3 runs from the conserved cysteine through the conserved F or W. The D gene is left open where the match is weak. A clone size is listed for some rows: how often the clone was seen (once, few, many), or a class if it is expanded.

d_call clone_size cdr3_length j_call v_call cdr3_aa cdr3_nt
- many 10 TRBJ2-7 TRBV29-1 CSVDLYEQYF TGCAGCGTTGACCTATACGAGCAGTACTTC
TRBD2 - 18 TRBJ2-1 TRBV24-1 CATSDGILSGARYNEQFF TGTGCCACCAGTGATGGCATTCTTAGCGGGGCTCGCTACAATGAGCAGTTCTTC
TRBD2 - 16 TRBJ2-1 TRBV20-1 CSASGGAGVSYNEQFF TGCAGTGCTAGTGGAGGAGCGGGAGTGTCCTACAATGAGCAGTTCTTC
TRBD1 - 17 TRBJ2-1 TRBV29-1 CSAEGQGARERGNEQFF TGCAGCGCAGAGGGACAGGGGGCCCGGGAGAGGGGCAATGAGCAGTTCTTC
- - 13 TRBJ2-7 TRBV2 CASSGGPRREQYF TGTGCCAGCAGTGGAGGCCCGCGGAGGGAGCAGTACTTC
TRBD2 - 14 TRBJ2-2 TRBV7-7 CASSSRGTIGELFF TGTGCCAGCAGCTCCCGAGGGACTATCGGGGAGCTGTTTTTT
- - 14 TRBJ2-7 TRBV20-1 CSARDPSRAGEQYF TGCAGTGCTAGAGACCCCTCGCGCGCTGGCGAGCAGTACTTC
- few 14 TRBJ2-7 TRBV20-1 CSARDGGGTYEQYF TGCAGTGCTAGAGATGGAGGGGGAACCTACGAGCAGTACTTC
- - 12 TRBJ2-5 TRBV20-1 CSAPISGVTQYF TGCAGTGCCCCTATCTCCGGCGTGACCCAGTACTTC
TRBD2 few 13 TRBJ2-5 TRBV20-1 CSAALAGVETQYF TGCAGTGCAGCACTAGCGGGAGTTGAGACCCAGTACTTC
TRBD2 - 15 TRBJ2-3 TRBV10-3 CAISRLAGSTDTQYF TGTGCCATCAGCCGACTAGCGGGAAGCACAGATACGCAGTATTTT
TRBD1 few 15 TRBJ1-5 TRBV2 CASSERDRGLQPQHF TGTGCCAGCAGTGAAAGGGACAGGGGGCTTCAGCCCCAGCATTTT
- - 15 TRBJ2-1 TRBV11-2 CASSSMLSSYNEQFF TGTGCCAGCAGCTCTATGCTGTCCTCCTACAATGAGCAGTTCTTC
- - 15 TRBJ1-4 TRBV12-3/TRBV12-4 CASTSQGVTNEKLFF TGTGCCAGCACCTCTCAAGGGGTCACTAATGAAAAACTGTTTTTT
TRBD1 - 14 TRBJ1-4 TRBV19 CASSSGTDNEKLFF TGTGCCAGTAGTTCCGGGACAGATAATGAAAAACTGTTTTTT
- - 16 TRBJ2-7 TRBV4-1 CASSQEGKAGSYEQYF TGCGCCAGCAGCCAAGAAGGTAAAGCCGGGTCTTACGAGCAGTACTTC
- - 16 TRBJ2-3 TRBV15 CATSRDWSGETDTQYF TGTGCCACCAGCAGAGATTGGTCAGGGGAAACAGATACGCAGTATTTT
TRBD2 few 16 TRBJ2-1 TRBV10-3 CAISGPSGSSYNEQFF TGTGCCATCAGTGGACCTAGCGGAAGCTCCTACAATGAGCAGTTCTTC
- - 14 TRBJ1-1 TRBV5-6 CASSFRGLGTEAFF TGTGCCAGCAGCTTTAGAGGGTTGGGGACTGAAGCTTTCTTT
TRBD1 few 12 TRBJ1-2 TRBV20-1 CSANRDSYGYTF TGCAGTGCTAATCGGGACAGTTATGGCTACACCTTC
- - 15 TRBJ2-2 TRBV5-6 CASSWGPGDTGELFF TGTGCCAGCAGCTGGGGGCCTGGGGACACCGGGGAGCTGTTTTTT
- once 13 TRBJ1-5 TRBV2 CVSSEVRGQPQHF TGTGTCAGCAGTGAGGTTAGGGGTCAGCCCCAGCATTTT
- few 14 TRBJ2-3 TRBV10-3 CAISEGRRTDTQYF TGTGCCATCAGTGAGGGGAGACGGACAGATACGCAGTATTTT
- many 13 TRBJ1-2 TRBV5-6 CASSLRDSGGYTF TGTGCCAGCAGCCTCCGCGACAGTGGAGGCTACACCTTC
TRBD2 - 18 TRBJ2-2 TRBV11-1 CASSPPLGLAGVTGELFF TGTGCCAGCAGCCCACCCCTTGGACTAGCGGGAGTAACCGGGGAGCTGTTTTTT
- - 15 TRBJ2-6 TRBV9 CASSSPGTTINVLTF TGTGCCAGCAGCTCCCCCGGGACCACAATCAACGTCCTGACTTTC
- few 11 TRBJ2-1 TRBV18 CASSPGNEQFF TGTGCCAGCTCACCGGGCAATGAGCAGTTCTTC
TRBD1 - 15 TRBJ2-7 TRBV6-5 CASSYSGQGSREQYF TGTGCCAGCAGTTACTCGGGACAGGGTTCGAGGGAGCAGTACTTC
- few 16 TRBJ2-1 TRBV20-1 CSARDPWTKSYNEQFF TGCAGTGCTAGAGATCCGTGGACTAAATCCTACAATGAGCAGTTCTTC
- few 14 TRBJ2-1 TRBV20-1 CSARDMAWGNEQFF TGCAGTGCTAGAGATATGGCTTGGGGGAATGAGCAGTTCTTC
- few 16 TRBJ2-3 TRBV5-1 CASSPELAEGGDTQYF TGCGCCAGCAGCCCGGAGCTAGCGGAAGGGGGAGATACGCAGTATTTT
TRBD2 many 16 TRBJ2-3 TRBV7-2 CASSLGTSGRLDTQYF TGTGCCAGCAGCTTAGGGACTAGCGGGAGGTTAGATACGCAGTATTTT
- - 14 TRBJ1-5 TRBV6-5 CASRDGTSNQPQHF TGTGCCAGCAGGGACGGGACTTCAAATCAGCCCCAGCATTTT
- - 16 TRBJ2-7 TRBV6-6 CASSYSERNLGYEQYF TGTGCCAGCAGTTACTCGGAACGAAACCTGGGGTACGAGCAGTACTTC
- - 14 TRBJ2-5 TRBV28 CASSFLATQETQYF TGTGCCAGCAGTTTCCTAGCGACTCAAGAGACCCAGTACTTC
TRBD2 - 16 TRBJ2-3 TRBV9 CASSVRGLAGADTQYF TGTGCCAGCAGCGTAAGGGGGCTAGCGGGAGCAGATACGCAGTATTTT
TRBD1 few 15 TRBJ1-6 TRBV20-1 CSAKGEGQGSSPLHF TGCAGTGCAAAGGGGGAGGGACAGGGTTCATCACCCCTCCACTTT
- - 13 TRBJ1-1 TRBV29-1 CSVERGLNTEAFF TGCAGCGTTGAACGGGGCCTGAACACTGAAGCTTTCTTT
TRBD1 many 12 TRBJ2-1 TRBV20-1 CSARTGGNEQFF TGCAGTGCTAGAACAGGGGGCAATGAGCAGTTCTTC
- - 14 TRBJ1-3 TRBV2 CASYSQSSGNTIYF TGTGCCAGCTATAGCCAGAGCTCTGGAAACACCATATATTTT
- - 16 TRBJ2-1 TRBV12-3/TRBV12-4 CASSPPGRLAPVQQFF TGTGCCAGCAGTCCCCCGGGCCGGCTCGCTCCCGTCCAGCAGTTCTTC
TRBD2 - 14 TRBJ2-1 TRBV2 CASTLAGGPNEQFF TGTGCCAGCACACTAGCGGGAGGGCCTAATGAGCAGTTCTTC